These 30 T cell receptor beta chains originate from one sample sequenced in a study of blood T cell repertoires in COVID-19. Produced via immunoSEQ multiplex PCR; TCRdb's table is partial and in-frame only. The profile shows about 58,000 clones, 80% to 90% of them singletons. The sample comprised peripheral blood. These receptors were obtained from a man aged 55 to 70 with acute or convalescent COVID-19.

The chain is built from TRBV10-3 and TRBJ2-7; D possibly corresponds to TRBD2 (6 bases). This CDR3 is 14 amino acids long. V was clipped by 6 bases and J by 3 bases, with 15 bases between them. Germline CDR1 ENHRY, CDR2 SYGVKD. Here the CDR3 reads CAIRDFRGNYEQYF. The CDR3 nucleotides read TGTGCCATCAGGGATTTCCGGGGGAACTACGAGCAGTACTTC.

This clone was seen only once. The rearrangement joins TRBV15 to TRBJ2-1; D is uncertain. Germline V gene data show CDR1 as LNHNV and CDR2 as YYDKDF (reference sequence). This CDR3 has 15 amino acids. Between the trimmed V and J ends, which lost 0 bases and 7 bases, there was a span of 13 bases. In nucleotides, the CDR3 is TGTGCCACCAGCAGAGATAGGCGCTCCGGGAATGAGCAGTTCTTC. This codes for CATSRDRRSGNEQFF.

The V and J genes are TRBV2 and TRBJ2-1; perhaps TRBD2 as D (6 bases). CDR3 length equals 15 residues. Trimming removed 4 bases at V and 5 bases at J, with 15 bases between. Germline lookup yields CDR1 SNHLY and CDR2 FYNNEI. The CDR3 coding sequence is TGTGCCAGCAGTGGACTAGGGAGATTTAACAATGAGCAGTTCTTC. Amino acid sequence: CASSGLGRFNNEQFF.

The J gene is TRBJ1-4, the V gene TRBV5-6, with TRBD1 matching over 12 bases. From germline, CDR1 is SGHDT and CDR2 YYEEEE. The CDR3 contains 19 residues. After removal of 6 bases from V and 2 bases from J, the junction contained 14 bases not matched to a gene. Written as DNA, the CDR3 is TGTGCCAGCACCGCCGTGACCGGGACAGGGGGCGAGACTAATGAAAAACTGTTTTTT. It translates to CASTAVTGTGGETNEKLFF.

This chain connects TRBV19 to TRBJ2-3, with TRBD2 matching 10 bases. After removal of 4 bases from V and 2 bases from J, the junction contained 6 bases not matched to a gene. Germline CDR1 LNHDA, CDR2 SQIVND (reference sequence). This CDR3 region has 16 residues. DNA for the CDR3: TGTGCCAGTAGTAGAACTAGCGGGATGTACACAGATACGCAGTATTTT. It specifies CASSRTSGMYTDTQYF.

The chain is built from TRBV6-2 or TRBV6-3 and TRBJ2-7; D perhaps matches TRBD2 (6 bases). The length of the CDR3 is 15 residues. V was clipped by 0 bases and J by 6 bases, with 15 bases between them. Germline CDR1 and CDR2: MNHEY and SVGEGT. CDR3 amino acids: CASSYSRDLPGEQYF. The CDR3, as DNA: TGTGCCAGCAGTTACTCGAGGGACTTACCGGGCGAGCAGTACTTC.

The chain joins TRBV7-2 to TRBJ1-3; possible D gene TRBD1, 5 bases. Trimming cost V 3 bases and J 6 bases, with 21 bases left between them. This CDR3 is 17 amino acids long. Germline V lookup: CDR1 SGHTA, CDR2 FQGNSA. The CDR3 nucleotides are TGTGCCAGCAGCTTTGGGCTCGGGTCAGGGAGGGAAAACACCATATATTTT. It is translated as CASSFGLGSGRENTIYF.

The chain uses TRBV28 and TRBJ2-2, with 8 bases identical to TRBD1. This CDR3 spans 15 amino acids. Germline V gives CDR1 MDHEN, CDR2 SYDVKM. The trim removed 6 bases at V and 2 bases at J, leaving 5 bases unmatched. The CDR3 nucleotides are TGTGCCAGCAGCTTGACAGGGGCAAACACCGGGGAGCTGTTTTTT. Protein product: CASSLTGANTGELFF.

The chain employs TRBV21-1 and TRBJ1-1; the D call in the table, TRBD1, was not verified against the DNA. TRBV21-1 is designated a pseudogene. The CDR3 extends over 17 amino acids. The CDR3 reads CASSLGHRGGMNTEAFF. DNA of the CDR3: TGTGCCAGCAGCTTGGGGCACAGGGGCGGAATGAACACTGAAGCTTTCTTT.

The CDR3 reads CASSYEFFNQPQHF. The CDR3 DNA reads as TGTGCCAGCAGTTACGAGTTCTTTAATCAGCCCCAGCATTTT. The chain is built from TRBV6-2 or TRBV6-3 and TRBJ1-5, with D unclear. In germline, CDR1 is MNHEY, CDR2 SVGEGT. The germline V and J ends were trimmed by 2 bases and 4 bases, with 9 bases remaining between them. The CDR3 contains 14 residues.

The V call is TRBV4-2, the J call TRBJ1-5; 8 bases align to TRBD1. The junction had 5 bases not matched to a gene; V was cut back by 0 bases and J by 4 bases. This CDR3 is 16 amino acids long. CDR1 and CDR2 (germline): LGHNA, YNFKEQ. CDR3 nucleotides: TGTGCCAGCAGCCAAGATGAACAGGGGGAGAATCAGCCCCAGCATTTT. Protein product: CASSQDEQGENQPQHF.

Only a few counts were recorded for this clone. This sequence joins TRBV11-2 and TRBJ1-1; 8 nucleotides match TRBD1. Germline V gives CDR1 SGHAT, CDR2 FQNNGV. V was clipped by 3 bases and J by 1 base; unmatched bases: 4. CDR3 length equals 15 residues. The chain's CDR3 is CASSFRGRRNTEAFF. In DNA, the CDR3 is TGTGCCAGCAGCTTCAGGGGGCGGCGGAACACTGAAGCTTTCTTT.

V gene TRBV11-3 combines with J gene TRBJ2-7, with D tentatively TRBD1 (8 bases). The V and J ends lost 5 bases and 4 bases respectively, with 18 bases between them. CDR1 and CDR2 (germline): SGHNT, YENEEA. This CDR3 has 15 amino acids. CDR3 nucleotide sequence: TGTGCCAGCAGCCCCCGGACAGGGCGGGAGTACGAGCAGTACTTC. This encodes CASSPRTGREYEQYF.

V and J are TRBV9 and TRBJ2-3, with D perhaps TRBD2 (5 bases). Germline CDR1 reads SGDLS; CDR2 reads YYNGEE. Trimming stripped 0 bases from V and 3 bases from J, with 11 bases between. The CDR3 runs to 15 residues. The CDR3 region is CASSVVGLRTDTQYF. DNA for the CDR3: TGTGCCAGCAGCGTAGTTGGACTCAGGACAGATACGCAGTATTTT.

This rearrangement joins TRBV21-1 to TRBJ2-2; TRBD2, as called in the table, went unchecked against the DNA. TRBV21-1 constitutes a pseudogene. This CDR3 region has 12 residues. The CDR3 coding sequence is TGTGCCAGCAGCGCGGTGGCCGGGGAGCTGTTTTTT. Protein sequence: CASSAVAGELFF.

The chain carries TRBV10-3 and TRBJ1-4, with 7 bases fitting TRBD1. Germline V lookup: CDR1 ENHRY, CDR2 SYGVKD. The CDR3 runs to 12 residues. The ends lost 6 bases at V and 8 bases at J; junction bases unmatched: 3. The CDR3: CAIRGGGEKLFF. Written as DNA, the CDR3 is TGTGCCATCAGAGGGGGCGGCGAAAAACTGTTTTTT.

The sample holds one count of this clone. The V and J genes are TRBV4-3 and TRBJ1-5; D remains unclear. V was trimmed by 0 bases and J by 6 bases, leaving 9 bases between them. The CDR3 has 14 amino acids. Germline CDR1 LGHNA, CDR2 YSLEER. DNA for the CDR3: TGCGCCAGCAGCCAAGACATAGCTCGTCAGCCCCAGCATTTT. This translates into CASSQDIARQPQHF.

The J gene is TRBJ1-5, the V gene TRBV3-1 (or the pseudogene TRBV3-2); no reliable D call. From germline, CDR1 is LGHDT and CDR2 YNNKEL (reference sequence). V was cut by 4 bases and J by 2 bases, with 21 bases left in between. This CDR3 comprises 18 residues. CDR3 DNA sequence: TGTGCCAGCAGCCTAATGATGGACTTTCTCGATGGCAATCAGCCCCAGCATTTT. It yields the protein CASSLMMDFLDGNQPQHF.

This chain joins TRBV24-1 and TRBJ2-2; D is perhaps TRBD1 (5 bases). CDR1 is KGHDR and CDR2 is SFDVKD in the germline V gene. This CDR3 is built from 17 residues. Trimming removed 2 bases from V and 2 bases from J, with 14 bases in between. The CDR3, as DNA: TGTGCCACCAGTGATTCCGGACATGGTGGAAACACCGGGGAGCTGTTTTTT. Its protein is CATSDSGHGGNTGELFF.

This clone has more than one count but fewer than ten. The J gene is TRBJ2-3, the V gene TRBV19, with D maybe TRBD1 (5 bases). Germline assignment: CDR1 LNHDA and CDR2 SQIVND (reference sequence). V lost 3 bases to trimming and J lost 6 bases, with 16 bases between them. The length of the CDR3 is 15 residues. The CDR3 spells CASSIGAGARDTQYF. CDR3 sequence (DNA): TGTGCCAGTAGTATTGGGGCAGGAGCACGGGATACGCAGTATTTT.

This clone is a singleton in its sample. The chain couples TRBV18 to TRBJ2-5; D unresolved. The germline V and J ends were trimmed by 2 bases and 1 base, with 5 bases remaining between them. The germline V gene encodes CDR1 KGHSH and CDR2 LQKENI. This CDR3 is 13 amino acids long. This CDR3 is CASSPSSQETQYF. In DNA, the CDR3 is TGTGCCAGCTCACCAAGCTCCCAAGAGACCCAGTACTTC. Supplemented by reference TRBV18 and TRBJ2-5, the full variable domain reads NAGVMQNPRHLVRRRGQEARLRCSPMKGHSHVYWYRQLPEEGLKFMVYLQKENIIDESGMPKERFSAEFPKEGPSILRIQQVVRGDSAAYFCASSPSSQETQYFGPGTRLLVL.

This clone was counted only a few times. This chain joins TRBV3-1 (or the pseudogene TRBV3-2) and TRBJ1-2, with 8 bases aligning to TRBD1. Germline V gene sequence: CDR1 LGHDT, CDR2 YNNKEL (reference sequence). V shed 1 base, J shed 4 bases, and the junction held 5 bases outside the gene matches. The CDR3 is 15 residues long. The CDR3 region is CASSQASGGLYGYTF. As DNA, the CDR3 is TGTGCCAGCAGCCAAGCGTCAGGGGGCCTCTATGGCTACACCTTC.

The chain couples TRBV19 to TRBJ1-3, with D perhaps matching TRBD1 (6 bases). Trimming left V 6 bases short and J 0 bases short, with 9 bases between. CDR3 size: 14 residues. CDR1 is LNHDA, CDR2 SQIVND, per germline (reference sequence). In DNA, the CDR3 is TGTGCCAGTAGCTCAGGGGCCTCTGGAAACACCATATATTTT. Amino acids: CASSSGASGNTIYF.

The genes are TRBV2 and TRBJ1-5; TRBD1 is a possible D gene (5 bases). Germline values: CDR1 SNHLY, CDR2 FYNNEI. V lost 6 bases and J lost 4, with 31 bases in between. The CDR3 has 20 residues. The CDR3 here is CASSPTLISSTVSRNQPQHF. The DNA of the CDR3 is TGTGCCAGCAGCCCAACTCTCATATCCTCGACAGTTTCTCGAAATCAGCCCCAGCATTTT.

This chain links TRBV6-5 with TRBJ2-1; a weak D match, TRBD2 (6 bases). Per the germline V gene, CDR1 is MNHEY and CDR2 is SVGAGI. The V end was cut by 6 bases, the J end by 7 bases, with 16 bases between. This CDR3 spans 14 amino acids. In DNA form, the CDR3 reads TGTGCCAGCAGCCTAGAGAGGGAGGCTAATGAGCAGTTCTTC. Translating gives CASSLEREANEQFF.

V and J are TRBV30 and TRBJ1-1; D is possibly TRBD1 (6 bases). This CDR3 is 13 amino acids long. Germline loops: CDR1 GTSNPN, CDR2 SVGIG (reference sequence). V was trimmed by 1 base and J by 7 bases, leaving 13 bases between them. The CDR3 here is CAWSGRGGYEAFF. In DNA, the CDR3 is TGTGCCTGGAGTGGGCGGGGGGGCTATGAAGCTTTCTTT.

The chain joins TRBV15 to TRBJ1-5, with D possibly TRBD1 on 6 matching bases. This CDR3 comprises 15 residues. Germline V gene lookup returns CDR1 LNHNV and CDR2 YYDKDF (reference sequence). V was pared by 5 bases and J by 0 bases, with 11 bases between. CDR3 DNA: TGTGCCACCAGCGGGGGACAAGATAGCAATCAGCCCCAGCATTTT. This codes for CATSGGQDSNQPQHF.

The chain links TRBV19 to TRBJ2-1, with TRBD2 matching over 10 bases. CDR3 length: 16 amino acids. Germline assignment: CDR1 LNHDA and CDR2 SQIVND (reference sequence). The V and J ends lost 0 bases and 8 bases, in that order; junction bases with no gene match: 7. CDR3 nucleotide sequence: TGTGCCAGTAGTATAGAGGCTAGCGGGAGAGGGGATGAGCAGTTCTTC. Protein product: CASSIEASGRGDEQFF.

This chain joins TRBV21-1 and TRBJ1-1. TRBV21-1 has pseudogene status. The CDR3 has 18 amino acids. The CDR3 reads CASSKGEGSMSEGPEAFF. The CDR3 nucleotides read TGTGCCAGCAGCAAAGGGGAGGGGTCTATGAGCGAGGGCCCTGAAGCTTTCTTT.

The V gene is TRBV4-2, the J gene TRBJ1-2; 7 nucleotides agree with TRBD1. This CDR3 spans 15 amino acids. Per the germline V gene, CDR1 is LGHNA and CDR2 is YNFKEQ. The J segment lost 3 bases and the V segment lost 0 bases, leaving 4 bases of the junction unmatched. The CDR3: CASSQDSGGYYGYTF. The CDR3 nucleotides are TGTGCCAGCAGCCAAGACTCAGGGGGTTACTATGGCTACACCTTC.